These 7 T cell receptor beta chains share one sample of origin, sequenced in a study of glioma-infiltrating T cells (dated by TCRdb to the mid-2010s). Sequencing instrument: Illumina MiSeq. The iRepertoire nested amplicon-rescue multiplex PCR (arm-PCR) platform was used to amplify TCR alpha and beta CDR3 regions from RNA. TCRdb took the public reads, trimmed them with fastp at Q25, ran MiXCR for clone calling and kept in-frame beta chains. Rows are combined by CDR3 protein, so each entry shows the most common genes and DNA. Present in this sample are around 120,000 distinct CDR3 sequences, around 25% of which were seen just once. In total, the top ten clones hold about 30% of the sample. The sequenced sample was glioma tissue, nonneoplastic brain tissue, or PBMCs (not recorded which). The receptor source for this set is a human donor with low-grade glioma or glioblastoma, undergoing nonglioma brain surgery, or in good health (not recorded which).

Here the CDR3 DNA reads TGTGCCAGCAGCTTAACAGGGGGCATAGATACGCAGTATTTT. Protein product: CASSLTGGIDTQYF. This chain links TRBV27 with TRBJ2-3; TRBD1 matches 9 bases. This CDR3 has 14 residues. Trimming took 6 bases from V and 5 from J; bases not matched to a gene: 6. CDR1 and CDR2 from the germline V gene are MNHEY and SMNVEV (reference sequence).

This clonotype was detected a few times. This chain links TRBV14 with TRBJ2-2; no reliable D call. This CDR3 contains 17 residues. Germline V gene data show CDR1 as SGHDN and CDR2 as FVKESK. The ends were cut back, 0 bases at V and 1 base at J, with 12 bases in the middle. CDR3 amino acids: CASSQDHWQLNTGELFF. As DNA, the CDR3 is TGTGCCAGCAGCCAAGATCACTGGCAGCTGAACACCGGGGAGCTGTTTTTT.

A few counts support this clonotype. This chain links TRBV7-9 with TRBJ2-3, with 11 bases aligning to TRBD2. This CDR3 is built from 15 residues. The V gene's germline CDR1 is SEHNR and CDR2 FQNEAQ (reference sequence). Unmatched junction bases numbered 8, after V lost 3 bases and J lost 9 bases. The CDR3 reads CASSLGPSGGKTQYF. CDR3 DNA sequence: TGTGCCAGCAGCTTGGGCCCTAGCGGGGGGAAGACGCAGTATTTT.

Only a few counts were recorded for this clonotype. V is TRBV7-2 and J is TRBJ1-3, with a weak D call TRBD1 (6 bases). Deletions cut 6 bases from V and 4 bases from J, with 25 bases between. This CDR3 spans 18 amino acids. Germline V gene lookup returns CDR1 SGHTA and CDR2 FQGNSA. The CDR3 sequence: CASRFHGGAQPAGNTIYF. The CDR3 nucleotides are TGTGCCAGCAGGTTTCACGGGGGGGCGCAGCCGGCCGGAAACACCATATATTTT.

This clonotype was counted a few times. The chain uses TRBV7-9 and TRBJ2-3; no firm D call. This CDR3 contains 16 residues. The ends were cut back, 5 bases at V and 0 bases at J, with 15 bases in the middle. Per germline, CDR1 SEHNR and CDR2 FQNEAQ (reference sequence). The CDR3: CASSQEPDPSTDTQYF. DNA for the CDR3: TGTGCCAGCAGCCAAGAACCGGACCCGAGCACAGATACGCAGTATTTT.

This clonotype was seen at least ten times. The rearrangement links TRBV25-1 to TRBJ1-2; tentative D call: TRBD1 (5 bases). Germline V gene sequence: CDR1 MGHDK, CDR2 SYGVNS. The CDR3 has 14 residues. V lost 3 bases, J lost 4 bases, and 12 bases lay in between. CDR3 sequence (DNA): TGTGCCAGCAGTGACCCAGGGACCACCTATGGCTACACCTTC. This translates into CASSDPGTTYGYTF.

The CDR3 DNA reads TGTGCCAGCAGCCCTATGGACAGGGTGTCGACTTTCTTT. Its translation is CASSPMDRVSTFF. V and J are TRBV14 and TRBJ1-1; TRBD1 aligns across 8 bases. Germline lookup yields CDR1 SGHDN and CDR2 FVKESK. The V segment lost 4 bases and the J segment 12 bases; nucleotides outside the gene matches: 10. This CDR3 is built from 13 residues.